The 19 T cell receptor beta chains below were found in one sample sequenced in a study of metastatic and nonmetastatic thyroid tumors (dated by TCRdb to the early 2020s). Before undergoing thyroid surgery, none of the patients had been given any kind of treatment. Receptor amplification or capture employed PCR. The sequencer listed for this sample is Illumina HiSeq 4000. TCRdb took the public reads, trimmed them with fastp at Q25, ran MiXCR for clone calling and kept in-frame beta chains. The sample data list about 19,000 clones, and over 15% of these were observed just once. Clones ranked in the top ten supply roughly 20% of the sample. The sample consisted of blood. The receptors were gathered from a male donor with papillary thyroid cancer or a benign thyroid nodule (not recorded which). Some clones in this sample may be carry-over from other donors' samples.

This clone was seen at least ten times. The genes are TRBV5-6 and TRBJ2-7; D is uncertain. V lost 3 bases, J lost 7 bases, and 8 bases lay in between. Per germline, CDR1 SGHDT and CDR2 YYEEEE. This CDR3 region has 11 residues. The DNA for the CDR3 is TGTGCCAGCAGCTCTACATATGAGCAGTACTTC. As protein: CASSSTYEQYF.

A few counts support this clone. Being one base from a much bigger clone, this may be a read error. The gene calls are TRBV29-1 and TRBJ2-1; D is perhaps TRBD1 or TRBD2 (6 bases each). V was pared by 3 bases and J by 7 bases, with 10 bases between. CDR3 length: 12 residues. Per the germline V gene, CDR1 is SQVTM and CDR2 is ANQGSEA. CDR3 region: CSVDLGGNEQFF. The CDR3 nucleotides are TGCAGCGTTGATCTAGGGGGGAATGAGCAGTTCTTC.

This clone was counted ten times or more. Here the CDR3 reads CASSVSGTGMTYEQYF. The CDR3 DNA reads TGTGCCAGCAGCGTATCAGGGACAGGGATGACCTACGAGCAGTACTTC. V usage is TRBV9 and J usage is TRBJ2-7; the match to TRBD1 covers 9 bases. In germline, CDR1 is SGDLS, CDR2 YYNGEE. CDR3 size: 16 residues. V was pared by 1 base and J by 2 bases, with 7 bases of the junction left unmatched.

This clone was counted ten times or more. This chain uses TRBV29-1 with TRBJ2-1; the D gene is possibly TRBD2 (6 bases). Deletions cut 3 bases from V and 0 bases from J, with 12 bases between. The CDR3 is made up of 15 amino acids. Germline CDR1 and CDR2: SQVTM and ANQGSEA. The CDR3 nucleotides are TGCAGCGTTGAGTCGGGGGAGTCCTCCTACAATGAGCAGTTCTTC. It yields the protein CSVESGESSYNEQFF.

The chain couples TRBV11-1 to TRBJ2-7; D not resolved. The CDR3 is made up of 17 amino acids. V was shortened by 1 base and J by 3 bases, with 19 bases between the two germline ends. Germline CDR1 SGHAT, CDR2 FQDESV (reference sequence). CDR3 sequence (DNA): TGTGCCAGCAGCTTAGGAGTAGAGGTGAACTTAAACTACGAGCAGTACTTC. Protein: CASSLGVEVNLNYEQYF.

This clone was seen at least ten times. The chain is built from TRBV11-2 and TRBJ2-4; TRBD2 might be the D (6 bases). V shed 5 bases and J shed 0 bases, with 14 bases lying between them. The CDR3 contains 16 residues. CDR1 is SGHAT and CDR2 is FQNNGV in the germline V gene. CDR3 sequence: CASSPEGYPAKNIQYF. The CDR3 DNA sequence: TGTGCCAGCAGCCCGGAGGGCTATCCAGCCAAAAACATTCAGTACTTC.

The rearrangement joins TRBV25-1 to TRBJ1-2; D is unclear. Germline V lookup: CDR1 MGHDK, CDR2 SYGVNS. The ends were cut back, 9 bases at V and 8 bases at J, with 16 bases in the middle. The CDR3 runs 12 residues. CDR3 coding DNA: TGTGCCAGACCACACAGAGATAGAGGCTACACCTTC. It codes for CARPHRDRGYTF.

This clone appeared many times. The CDR3: CSAARLAVSLEQYF. In DNA form, the CDR3 reads TGCAGTGCTGCCCGACTAGCGGTCTCGCTGGAGCAGTACTTC. The chain recombines TRBV20-1 with TRBJ2-7, with 9 bases matching TRBD2. The CDR3 has 14 amino acids. Per the germline V gene, CDR1 is DFQATT and CDR2 is SNEGSKA (reference sequence). Germline trimming cut 5 bases from V and 7 bases from J; bases unmatched to any gene: 12.

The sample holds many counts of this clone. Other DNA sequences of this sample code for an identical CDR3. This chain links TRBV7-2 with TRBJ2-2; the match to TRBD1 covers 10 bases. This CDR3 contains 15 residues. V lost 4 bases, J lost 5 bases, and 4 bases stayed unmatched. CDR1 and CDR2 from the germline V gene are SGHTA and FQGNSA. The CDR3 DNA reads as TGTGCCAGCAGCTCGACAGGGGGCGGGACCGGGGAGCTGTTTTTT. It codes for CASSSTGGGTGELFF.

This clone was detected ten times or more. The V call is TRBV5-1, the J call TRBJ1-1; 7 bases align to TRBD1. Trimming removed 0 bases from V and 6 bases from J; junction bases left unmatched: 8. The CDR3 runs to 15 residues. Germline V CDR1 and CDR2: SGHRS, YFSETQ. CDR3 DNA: TGCGCCAGCAGCTTGGAGGGCAGGGGGGGATCTGAAGCTTTCTTT. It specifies CASSLEGRGGSEAFF.

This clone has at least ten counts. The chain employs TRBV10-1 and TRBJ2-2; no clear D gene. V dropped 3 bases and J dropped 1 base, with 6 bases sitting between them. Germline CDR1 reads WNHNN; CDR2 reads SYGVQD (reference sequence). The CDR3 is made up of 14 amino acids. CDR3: CASSDRLNTGELFF. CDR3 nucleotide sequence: TGCGCCAGCAGTGACCGACTGAACACCGGGGAGCTGTTTTTT.

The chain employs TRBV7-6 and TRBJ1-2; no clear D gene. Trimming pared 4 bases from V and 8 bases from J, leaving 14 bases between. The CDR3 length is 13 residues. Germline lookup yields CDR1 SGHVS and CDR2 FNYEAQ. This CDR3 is CASSSDPDWGYTF. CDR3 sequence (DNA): TGTGCCAGCAGCTCTGACCCAGACTGGGGCTACACCTTC.

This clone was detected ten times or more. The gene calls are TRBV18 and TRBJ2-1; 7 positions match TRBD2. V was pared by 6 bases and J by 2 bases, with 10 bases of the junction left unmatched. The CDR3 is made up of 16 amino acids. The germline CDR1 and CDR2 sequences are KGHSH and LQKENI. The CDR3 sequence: CASSSTGGSTYNEQFF. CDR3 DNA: TGTGCCAGCTCTTCAACGGGGGGAAGTACCTACAATGAGCAGTTCTTC.

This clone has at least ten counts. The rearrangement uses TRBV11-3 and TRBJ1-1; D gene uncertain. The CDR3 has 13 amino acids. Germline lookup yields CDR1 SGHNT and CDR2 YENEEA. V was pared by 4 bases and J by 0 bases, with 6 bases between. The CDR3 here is CASSSHVNTEAFF. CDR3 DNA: TGTGCCAGCAGCTCGCACGTGAACACTGAAGCTTTCTTT.

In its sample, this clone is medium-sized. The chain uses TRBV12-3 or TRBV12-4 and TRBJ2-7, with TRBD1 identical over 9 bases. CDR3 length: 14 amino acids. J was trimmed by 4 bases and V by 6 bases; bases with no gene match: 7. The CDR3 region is CASRPPGQGYEQYF. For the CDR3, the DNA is TGTGCCAGCAGACCGCCGGGACAGGGTTACGAGCAGTACTTC.

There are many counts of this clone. The CDR3 DNA reads as TGTGCCAGCAGTGTCCCAGGGGGAGGCACAGATACGCAGTATTTT. It yields the protein CASSVPGGGTDTQYF. The rearrangement links TRBV25-1 to TRBJ2-3; 7 nucleotides align to TRBD1. The CDR3 runs to 15 residues. CDR1 is MGHDK, CDR2 SYGVNS, per germline. Germline trimming cut 4 bases from V and 1 base from J; bases unmatched to any gene: 5.

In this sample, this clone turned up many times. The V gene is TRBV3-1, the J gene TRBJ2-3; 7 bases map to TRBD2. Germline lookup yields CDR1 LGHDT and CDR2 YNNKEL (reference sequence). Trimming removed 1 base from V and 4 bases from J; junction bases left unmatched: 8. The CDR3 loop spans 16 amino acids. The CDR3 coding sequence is TGTGCCAGCAGCCAAGCGCGCGGCGGGAGTCCAGATACGCAGTATTTT. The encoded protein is CASSQARGGSPDTQYF.

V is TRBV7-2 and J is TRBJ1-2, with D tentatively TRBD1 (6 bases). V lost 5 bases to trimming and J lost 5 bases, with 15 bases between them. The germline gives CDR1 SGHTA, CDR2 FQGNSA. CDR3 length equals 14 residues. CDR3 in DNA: TGTGCCAGCAGCCCAGGGGCAGGGTCGTATGGCTACACCTTC. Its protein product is CASSPGAGSYGYTF.

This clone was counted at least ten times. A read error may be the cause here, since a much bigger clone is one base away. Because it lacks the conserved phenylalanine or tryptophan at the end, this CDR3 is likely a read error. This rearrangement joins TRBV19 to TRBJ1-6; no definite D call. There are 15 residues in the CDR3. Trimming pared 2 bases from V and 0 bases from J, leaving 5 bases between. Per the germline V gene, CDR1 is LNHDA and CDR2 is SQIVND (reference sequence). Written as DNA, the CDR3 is TGTGCCAGTAGTATAACGCGCTCCTATAATTCACCCCTCCACCTT. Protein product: CASSITRSYNSPLHL.